The source of this T cell receptor (beta chain) is a study of patients and donors after allogeneic stem cell transplantation. This CDR3 spans 13 amino acids. The V gene's germline CDR1 is SQVTM and CDR2 ANQGSEA. V lost 5 bases to trimming and J lost 5 bases, with 15 bases between them. TCRdb independently ran MiXCR on the RT-PCR reads; one entry per CDR3 protein. This table has over 200,000 distinct CDR3 sequences, around 40% appearing once. The source of this sequence is a human donor who was either an allogeneic HSCT recipient or a stem cell or donor lymphocyte infusion donor (not recorded which). It is not recorded whose cells these are; they may come from a transplant donor. The genes are TRBV29-1 and TRBJ1-2, with D possibly TRBD1 on 6 matching bases. Input material: blood, either unsorted or a sorted T cell fraction (not recorded which). CDR3: CSVLPRGSYGYTF. DNA of the CDR3: TGCAGCGTTCTTCCCAGGGGATCATATGGCTACACCTTC.